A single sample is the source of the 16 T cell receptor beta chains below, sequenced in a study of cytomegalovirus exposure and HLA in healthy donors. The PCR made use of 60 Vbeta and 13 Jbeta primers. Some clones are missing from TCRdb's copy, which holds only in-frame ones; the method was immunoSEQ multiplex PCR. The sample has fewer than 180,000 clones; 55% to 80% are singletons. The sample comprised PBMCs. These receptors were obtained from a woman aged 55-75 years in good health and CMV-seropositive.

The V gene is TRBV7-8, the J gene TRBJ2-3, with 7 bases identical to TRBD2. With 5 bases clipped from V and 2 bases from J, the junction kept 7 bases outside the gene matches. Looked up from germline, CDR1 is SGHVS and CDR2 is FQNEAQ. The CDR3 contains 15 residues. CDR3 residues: CASSRSGTYTDTQYF. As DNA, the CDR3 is TGTGCCAGCAGCCGGAGCGGGACCTACACAGATACGCAGTATTTT.

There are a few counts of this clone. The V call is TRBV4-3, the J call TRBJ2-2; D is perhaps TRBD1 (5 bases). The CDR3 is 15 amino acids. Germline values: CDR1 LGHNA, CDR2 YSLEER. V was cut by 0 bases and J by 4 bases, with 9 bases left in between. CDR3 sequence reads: CASSQDGRATGELFF. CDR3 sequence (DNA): TGCGCCAGCAGCCAAGACGGCAGGGCCACCGGGGAGCTGTTTTTT.

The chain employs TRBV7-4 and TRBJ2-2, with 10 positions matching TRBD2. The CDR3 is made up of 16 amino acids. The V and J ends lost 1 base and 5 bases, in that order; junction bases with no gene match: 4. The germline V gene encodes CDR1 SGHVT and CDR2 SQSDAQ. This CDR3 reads CASSLESSGRTGELFF. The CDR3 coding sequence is TGTGCCAGCAGCTTAGAGAGTAGCGGGAGGACCGGGGAGCTGTTTTTT.

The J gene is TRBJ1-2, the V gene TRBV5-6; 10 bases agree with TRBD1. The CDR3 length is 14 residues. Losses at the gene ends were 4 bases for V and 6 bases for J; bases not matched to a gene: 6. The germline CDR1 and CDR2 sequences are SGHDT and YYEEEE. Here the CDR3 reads CASSGQGQGNGYTF. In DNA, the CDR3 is TGTGCCAGCAGCGGCCAGGGACAGGGGAATGGCTACACCTTC.

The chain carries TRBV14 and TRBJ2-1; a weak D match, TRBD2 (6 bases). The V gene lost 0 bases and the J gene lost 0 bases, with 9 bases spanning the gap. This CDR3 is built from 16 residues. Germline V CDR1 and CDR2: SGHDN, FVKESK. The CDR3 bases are TGTGCCAGCAGCCAAGATTTCGGGAGCTCCTACAATGAGCAGTTCTTC. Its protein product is CASSQDFGSSYNEQFF.

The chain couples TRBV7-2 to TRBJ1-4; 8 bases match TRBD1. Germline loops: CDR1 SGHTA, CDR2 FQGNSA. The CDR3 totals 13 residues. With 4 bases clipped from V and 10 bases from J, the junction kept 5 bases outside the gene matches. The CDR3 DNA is TGTGCCAGCAGCTCTCTTGACAGGGGAAAACTGTTTTTT. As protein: CASSSLDRGKLFF.

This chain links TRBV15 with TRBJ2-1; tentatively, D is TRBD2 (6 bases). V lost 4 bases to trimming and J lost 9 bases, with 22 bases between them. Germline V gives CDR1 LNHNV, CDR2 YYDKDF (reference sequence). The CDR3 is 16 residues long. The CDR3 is CATSTISPGARGEQFF. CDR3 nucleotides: TGTGCCACCAGCACGATTTCTCCGGGCGCGCGGGGTGAGCAGTTCTTC.

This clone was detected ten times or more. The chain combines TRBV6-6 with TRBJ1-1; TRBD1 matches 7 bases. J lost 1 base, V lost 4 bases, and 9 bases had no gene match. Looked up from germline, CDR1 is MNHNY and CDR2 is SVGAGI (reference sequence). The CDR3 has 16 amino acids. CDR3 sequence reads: CASSSRQGASNTEAFF. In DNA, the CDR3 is TGTGCCAGCAGTTCTCGACAGGGAGCGTCGAACACTGAAGCTTTCTTT.

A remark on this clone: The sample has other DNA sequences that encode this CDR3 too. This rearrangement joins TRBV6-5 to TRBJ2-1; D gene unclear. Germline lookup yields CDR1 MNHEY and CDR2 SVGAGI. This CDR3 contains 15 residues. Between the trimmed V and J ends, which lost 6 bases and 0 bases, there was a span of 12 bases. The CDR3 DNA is TGTGCCAGCAGCCGCGGTTGGAGCTCCTACAATGAGCAGTTCTTC. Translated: CASSRGWSSYNEQFF.

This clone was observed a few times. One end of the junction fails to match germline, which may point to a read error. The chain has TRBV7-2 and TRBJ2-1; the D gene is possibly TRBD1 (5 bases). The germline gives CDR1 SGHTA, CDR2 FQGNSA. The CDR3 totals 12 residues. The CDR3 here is CASSPPRRGKVF. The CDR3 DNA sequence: TGTGCCAGCAGCCCTCCGCGTAGGGGTAAAGTCTTC.

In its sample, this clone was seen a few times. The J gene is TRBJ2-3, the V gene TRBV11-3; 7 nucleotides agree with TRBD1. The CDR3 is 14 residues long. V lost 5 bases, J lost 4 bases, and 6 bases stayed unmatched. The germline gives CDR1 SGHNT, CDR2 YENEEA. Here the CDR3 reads CASSRQGHADTQYF. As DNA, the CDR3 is TGTGCCAGCAGCCGACAGGGTCATGCAGATACGCAGTATTTT.

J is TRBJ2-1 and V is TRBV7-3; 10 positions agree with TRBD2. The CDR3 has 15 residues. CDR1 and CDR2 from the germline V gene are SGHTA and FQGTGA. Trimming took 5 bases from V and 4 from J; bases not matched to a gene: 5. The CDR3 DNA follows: TGTGCCAGCAGCCCGGGACTAGCGAGTTACAATGAGCAGTTCTTC. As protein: CASSPGLASYNEQFF.

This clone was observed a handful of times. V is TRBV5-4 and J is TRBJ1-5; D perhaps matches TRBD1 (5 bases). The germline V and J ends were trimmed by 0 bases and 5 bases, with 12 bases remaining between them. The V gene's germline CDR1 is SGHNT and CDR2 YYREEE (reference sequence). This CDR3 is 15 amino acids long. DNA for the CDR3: TGTGCCAGCAGCTTGGGGCCAGGGAAGGATCAGCCCCAGCATTTT. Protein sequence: CASSLGPGKDQPQHF.

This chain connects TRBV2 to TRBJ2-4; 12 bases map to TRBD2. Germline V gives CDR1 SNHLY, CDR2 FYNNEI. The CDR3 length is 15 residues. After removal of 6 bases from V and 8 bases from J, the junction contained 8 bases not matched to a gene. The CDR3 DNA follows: TGTGCCAGCAGAGACCGGACTAGCGGGAAGGACATTCAGTACTTC. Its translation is CASRDRTSGKDIQYF.

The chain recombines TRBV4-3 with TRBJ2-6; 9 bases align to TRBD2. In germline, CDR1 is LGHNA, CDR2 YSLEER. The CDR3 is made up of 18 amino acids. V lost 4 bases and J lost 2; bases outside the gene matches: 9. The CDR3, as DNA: TGCGCCAGCAGCCTTGGACTAGCGATAATCCCTGGGGCCAACGTCCTGACTTTC. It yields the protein CASSLGLAIIPGANVLTF.

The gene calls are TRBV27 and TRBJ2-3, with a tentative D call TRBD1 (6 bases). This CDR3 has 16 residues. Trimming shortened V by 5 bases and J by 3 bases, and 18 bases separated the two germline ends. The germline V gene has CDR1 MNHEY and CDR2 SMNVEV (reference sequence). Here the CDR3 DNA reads TGTGCCAGCAGTGACAAATTCGGGACACCTACAGATACGCAGTATTTT. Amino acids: CASSDKFGTPTDTQYF.